One and the same sample provided the 32 T cell receptor beta chains below, sequenced in a study of T cells after somatic rescue of genetic block. Sequenced by immunoSEQ multiplex PCR; TCRdb stores in-frame clones only, minus some. This sample has 85,000 to 90,000 clones, with 85% to 90% found just once. Material for sequencing was peripheral blood mononuclear cells (PBMCs). These receptors came from a young woman.

This clone was observed a few times. The DNA of the CDR3 is TGTGCCAGCTCACCACGGACAGGGGGCTTGGCTGAAGCTTTCTTT. Its protein is CASSPRTGGLAEAFF. The chain is built from TRBV18 and TRBJ1-1; TRBD1 matches at 11 bases. Germline CDR1 and CDR2: KGHSH and LQKENI. The V segment lost 1 base and the J segment 6 bases; nucleotides outside the gene matches: 4. The CDR3 consists of 15 residues.

The chain links TRBV9 to TRBJ1-1; no reliable D call. The CDR3 spans 13 residues. Germline V CDR1 and CDR2: SGDLS, YYNGEE. Trimming cost V 4 bases and J 5 bases, with 12 bases left between them. CDR3 sequence reads: CASSPPAGTEAFF. CDR3 in DNA: TGTGCCAGCAGCCCCCCGGCGGGAACTGAAGCTTTCTTT.

This clone was counted between two and nine times. The V and J genes are TRBV9 and TRBJ1-1; 8 positions agree with TRBD1. Losses at the gene ends were 4 bases for V and 8 bases for J; bases not matched to a gene: 4. The CDR3 is 12 amino acids. Germline assignment: CDR1 SGDLS and CDR2 YYNGEE. The DNA for the CDR3 is TGTGCCAGCAGCATTAGGACAGGGGAAGCTTTCTTT. Protein: CASSIRTGEAFF. Full variable domain (outside the CDR3, taken from reference TRBV9 and TRBJ1-1): DSGVTQTPKHLITATGQRVTLRCSPRSGDLSVYWYQQSLDQGLQFLIQYYNGEERAKGNILERFSAQQFPDLHSELNLSSLELGDSALYFCASSIRTGEAFFGQGTRLTVV.

The sample holds one count of this clone. The chain employs TRBV6-1 and TRBJ1-2, with 8 bases that match TRBD1. V trimming: 3 bases; J trimming: 8 bases; junction bases outside the gene matches: 11. The V gene's germline CDR1 is MNHNS and CDR2 SASEGT. This CDR3 is built from 15 residues. CDR3 protein: CASSEVAGGAVGYTF. The CDR3 region has the DNA TGTGCCAGCAGTGAGGTCGCAGGGGGCGCGGTCGGCTACACCTTC.

The V and J genes are TRBV10-3 and TRBJ1-3; possibly TRBD1 for D (6 bases). The V gene lost 10 bases and the J gene lost 0 bases, with 10 bases spanning the gap. The CDR3 covers 13 residues. Germline values: CDR1 ENHRY, CDR2 SYGVKD. CDR3 protein: CANQQGSGNTIYF. For the CDR3, the DNA is TGTGCCAACCAACAGGGCTCTGGAAACACCATATATTTT.

This chain uses TRBV28 with TRBJ1-2; D unclear. Deletions cut 4 bases from V and 2 bases from J, with 5 bases between. CDR1 and CDR2 (germline): MDHEN, SYDVKM. CDR3 length: 12 residues. The CDR3, as DNA: TGTGCCAGCAGTTGGGCCAACTATGGCTACACCTTC. Translated: CASSWANYGYTF.

The gene calls are TRBV7-6 and TRBJ2-7; D remains ambiguous. CDR1 is SGHVS, CDR2 FNYEAQ, per germline. V was pared by 0 bases and J by 5 bases, with 8 bases between. The CDR3 extends over 13 amino acids. CDR3 in DNA: TGTGCCAGCAGCTTAGCGCGGTTAGACGAGCAGTACTTC. Protein: CASSLARLDEQYF.

The V call is TRBV28, the J call TRBJ1-4; no firm D call. Trimming shortened V by 1 base and J by 5 bases, and 5 bases separated the two germline ends. Per germline, CDR1 MDHEN and CDR2 SYDVKM. The CDR3 has 13 amino acids. The CDR3 sequence is CASSLFSNEKLFF. CDR3 sequence (DNA): TGTGCCAGCAGTTTATTCAGCAATGAAAAACTGTTTTTT.

This chain uses TRBV12-5 with TRBJ2-1, with D hard to call. The germline gives CDR1 LGHNT, CDR2 FRNRAP. The CDR3 runs 16 residues. Trimming removed 0 bases from V and 8 bases from J, with 17 bases in between. CDR3: CASGLVGTAQWDEQFF. The CDR3 DNA reads TGTGCTAGTGGTTTGGTTGGCACCGCGCAATGGGATGAGCAGTTCTTC.

The genes are TRBV5-6 and TRBJ1-1, with D perhaps matching TRBD1 (5 bases). The length of the CDR3 is 14 residues. Germline V CDR1 and CDR2: SGHDT, YYEEEE. Trimming removed 3 bases at V and 5 bases at J, with 14 bases between. In nucleotides, the CDR3 is TGTGCCAGCAGCTCGCCCCGAGGGGCAACTGAAGCTTTCTTT. Amino acids: CASSSPRGATEAFF.

V and J are TRBV6-1 and TRBJ1-2; D remains unclear. The length of the CDR3 is 13 residues. Trimming shortened V by 2 bases and J by 4 bases, and 8 bases separated the two germline ends. Germline CDR1 reads MNHNS; CDR2 reads SASEGT. CDR3 sequence: CASSESRFYGYTF. Written as DNA, the CDR3 is TGTGCCAGCAGTGAATCAAGGTTCTATGGCTACACCTTC.

This clone is a singleton in its sample. The rearrangement links TRBV5-1 to TRBJ2-1, with TRBD2 identical over 9 bases. The CDR3 is 17 residues long. Trimming cost V 2 bases and J 8 bases; bases outside gene matches: 14. The V gene's germline CDR1 is SGHRS and CDR2 YFSETQ. The CDR3 bases are TGCGCCAGCAGCTTCCGGGGGCGGGAGGGCCACGGCTATGAGCAGTTCTTC. It codes for CASSFRGREGHGYEQFF.

The chain links TRBV10-3 to TRBJ1-3; a possible D gene is TRBD2 (5 bases). The end of the DNA fits TRBJ2-2 better, so the J call may be wrong. The V gene's germline CDR1 is ENHRY and CDR2 SYGVKD. The CDR3 is made up of 14 amino acids. The CDR3, as DNA: TGTGCCATCATTGAAGCTCGGGGAACCGGGGAGCTGTTTTTT. Encoded protein: CAIIEARGTGELFF.

This chain joins TRBV6-1 and TRBJ1-2; D is unclear. Germline V gene sequence: CDR1 MNHNS, CDR2 SASEGT. The CDR3 is 12 amino acids. Trimming took off 3 bases at V and 3 bases at J, with 5 bases between the two ends. The DNA for the CDR3 is TGTGCCAGCAGTGAGAGAGACTATGGCTACACCTTC. This translates into CASSERDYGYTF.

The chain employs TRBV6-1 and TRBJ2-3, with 9 bases identical to TRBD2. This CDR3 spans 17 amino acids. The ends lost 1 base at V and 5 bases at J; junction bases unmatched: 10. The germline V gene encodes CDR1 MNHNS and CDR2 SASEGT. The CDR3 nucleotides read TGTGCCAGCAGTGAAGATGAGCGGGAGGCCGCGGGAGATACGCAGTATTTT. This gives the protein CASSEDEREAAGDTQYF.

The rearrangement links TRBV11-1 to TRBJ2-4; 8 nucleotides agree with TRBD1. Trimming removed 0 bases from V and 1 base from J; junction bases left unmatched: 5. Germline V gives CDR1 SGHAT, CDR2 FQDESV (reference sequence). The CDR3 length is 17 residues. The CDR3 loop reads CASSLAKTGEAKNIQYF. The CDR3 DNA sequence: TGTGCCAGCAGCTTAGCAAAGACAGGGGAGGCCAAAAACATTCAGTACTTC.

The chain links TRBV27 to TRBJ2-2; D is uncertain. The CDR3 consists of 12 residues. V was trimmed by 3 bases and J by 6 bases, leaving 5 bases between them. Germline loops: CDR1 MNHEY, CDR2 SMNVEV (reference sequence). CDR3 bases: TGTGCCAGCAGTTTTTTTTCCGGGGAGCTGTTTTTT. Protein: CASSFFSGELFF.

The V gene is TRBV7-2, the J gene TRBJ2-2; TRBD1 might be the D (6 bases). Trimming cost V 7 bases and J 4 bases, with 22 bases left between them. CDR3 length: 17 residues. Germline-derived CDR1 and CDR2 are SGHTA and FQGNSA. The CDR3 DNA sequence: TGTGCCAGCAACATACAGGGCACCCTTCGCGGCACCGGGGAGCTGTTTTTT. This sequence encodes CASNIQGTLRGTGELFF.

The genes are TRBV11-2 and TRBJ1-2, with a tentative D call TRBD1 (6 bases). This CDR3 has 15 residues. Trimming removed 1 base from V and 8 bases from J, with 17 bases in between. CDR1 is SGHAT and CDR2 is FQNNGV in the germline V gene. The CDR3 sequence: CASSLGGGGGGGYTF. CDR3 DNA sequence: TGTGCCAGCAGCTTAGGAGGGGGGGGCGGAGGCGGCTACACCTTC. Full variable domain (outside the CDR3, taken from reference TRBV11-2 and TRBJ1-2): EAGVAQSPRYKIIEKRQSVAFWCNPISGHATLYWYQQILGQGPKLLIQFQNNGVVDDSQLPKDRFSAERLKGVDSTLKIQPAKLEDSAVYLCASSLGGGGGGGYTFGSGTRLTVV.

This sequence joins TRBV5-6 and TRBJ2-7; 9 bases are shared with TRBD2. Trimming took 4 bases from V and 5 from J; bases not matched to a gene: 13. Germline values: CDR1 SGHDT, CDR2 YYEEEE. CDR3 size: 16 residues. Here the CDR3 DNA reads TGTGCCAGCAGCCCCATGCGCGGGAGGGGGTTGGACGAGCAGTACTTC. Its protein product is CASSPMRGRGLDEQYF.

The chain employs TRBV2 and TRBJ1-4; D remains ambiguous. Germline values: CDR1 SNHLY, CDR2 FYNNEI. Trimming stripped 6 bases from V and 5 bases from J, with 10 bases between. This CDR3 spans 13 amino acids. The CDR3 spells CASRGSLNEKLFF. The CDR3 DNA follows: TGTGCCAGCAGGGGCAGCTTAAATGAAAAACTGTTTTTT.

The chain employs TRBV9 and TRBJ1-2, with unresolved D. Germline CDR1 and CDR2: SGDLS and YYNGEE. V was trimmed by 3 bases and J by 7 bases, leaving 4 bases between them. CDR3 length: 10 amino acids. The CDR3 here is CASSGIGYTF. The CDR3 DNA reads TGTGCCAGCAGCGGAATTGGCTACACCTTC.

The chain joins TRBV19 to TRBJ1-1; D gene unclear. The CDR3 contains 15 residues. Per the germline V gene, CDR1 is LNHDA and CDR2 is SQIVND (reference sequence). Trimming removed 5 bases at V and 2 bases at J, with 15 bases between. The CDR3 nucleotides are TGTGCCAGTAGTGATACGGGCCGGCCTAACACTGAAGCTTTCTTT. Amino acid sequence: CASSDTGRPNTEAFF.

The genes are TRBV9 and TRBJ2-2, with 7 bases matching TRBD2. The CDR3 covers 16 residues. Trimming removed 0 bases from V and 0 bases from J; junction bases left unmatched: 2. Per the germline V gene, CDR1 is SGDLS and CDR2 is YYNGEE. The CDR3 reads CASSVGLAANTGELFF. The CDR3 bases are TGTGCCAGCAGCGTAGGGCTAGCGGCGAACACCGGGGAGCTGTTTTTT. The complete variable domain, with remaining parts taken from reference TRBV9 and TRBJ2-2, reads DSGVTQTPKHLITATGQRVTLRCSPRSGDLSVYWYQQSLDQGLQFLIQYYNGEERAKGNILERFSAQQFPDLHSELNLSSLELGDSALYFCASSVGLAANTGELFFGEGSRLTVL.

V and J are TRBV7-9 and TRBJ2-2; unclear D gene. Trimming removed 2 bases at V and 6 bases at J, with 10 bases between. The CDR3 is 14 amino acids. Germline V gene lookup returns CDR1 SEHNR and CDR2 FQNEAQ (reference sequence). The CDR3 protein is CASSLQGIAGELFF. DNA for the CDR3: TGTGCCAGCAGCTTACAAGGGATAGCCGGGGAGCTGTTTTTT.

The V call is TRBV10-1, the J call TRBJ2-3; 8 bases align to TRBD1. Germline V gives CDR1 WNHNN, CDR2 SYGVQD (reference sequence). After removal of 3 bases from V and 2 bases from J, the junction contained 7 bases not matched to a gene. This CDR3 has 16 amino acids. CDR3 nucleotide sequence: TGCGCCAGCAGTGAAGACGGACAGGGATACACAGATACGCAGTATTTT. Its translation is CASSEDGQGYTDTQYF.

The CDR3 loop reads CASSSKAGPVVSTDTQYF. The CDR3 DNA reads as TGTGCCAGCAGCTCCAAAGCGGGACCGGTCGTTAGCACAGATACGCAGTATTTT. The chain carries TRBV13 and TRBJ2-3; TRBD2 agrees at 7 bases. This CDR3 has 18 amino acids. V was clipped by 4 bases and J by 0 bases; unmatched bases: 13. Germline-derived CDR1 and CDR2 are PRHDT and FYEKMQ (reference sequence).

This chain connects TRBV29-1 to TRBJ1-2, with D maybe TRBD1 (5 bases). Trimming pared 0 bases from V and 8 bases from J, leaving 13 bases between. Germline V lookup: CDR1 SQVTM, CDR2 ANQGSEA. The CDR3 is 13 amino acids. The CDR3 spells CSVEEQQAQGYTF. DNA of the CDR3: TGCAGCGTTGAAGAGCAACAGGCGCAGGGCTACACCTTC.

This chain connects TRBV11-3 to TRBJ2-3, with 11 nucleotides matching TRBD2. Germline V gene sequence: CDR1 SGHNT, CDR2 YENEEA. The CDR3 is made up of 17 amino acids. The junction had 10 bases not matched to a gene; V was cut back by 5 bases and J by 3 bases. The CDR3 sequence: CASSTHLLAGGTDTQYF. CDR3 DNA: TGTGCCAGCAGCACCCACCTCTTAGCGGGAGGGACAGATACGCAGTATTTT.

This rearrangement joins TRBV4-1 to TRBJ1-5; D remains ambiguous. This CDR3 has 16 residues. Trimming took off 0 bases at V and 6 bases at J, with 15 bases between the two ends. Germline loops: CDR1 MGHRA, CDR2 YSYEKL. DNA of the CDR3: TGCGCCAGCAGCCAAGATCAAGGGAGCTTCTCTCAGCCCCAGCATTTT. The encoded protein is CASSQDQGSFSQPQHF.

The chain is built from TRBV5-6 and TRBJ2-1, with unresolved D. With 5 bases removed from V and 4 bases from J, the gap between germline ends came to 7 bases. This CDR3 is 12 amino acids long. CDR1 SGHDT and CDR2 YYEEEE come from the germline V gene. CDR3 DNA: TGTGCCAGCAGACTCGATTACAATGAGCAGTTCTTC. Protein: CASRLDYNEQFF.

The chain carries TRBV9 and TRBJ2-3; 7 bases agree with TRBD2. This CDR3 has 14 residues. CDR1 and CDR2 from the germline V gene are SGDLS and YYNGEE. The ends lost 8 bases at V and 4 bases at J; junction bases unmatched: 10. Here the CDR3 DNA reads TGTGCCAGTTCAGCCAGCGGGAAGGCAGATACGCAGTATTTT. Residues: CASSASGKADTQYF. Combining the CDR3 with reference TRBV9 and TRBJ2-3 gives the whole variable domain DSGVTQTPKHLITATGQRVTLRCSPRSGDLSVYWYQQSLDQGLQFLIQYYNGEERAKGNILERFSAQQFPDLHSELNLSSLELGDSALYFCASSASGKADTQYFGPGTRLTVL.